Sequencing of this T cell receptor beta chain was carried out in a study of cytomegalovirus exposure and HLA in healthy donors. Overall study: The approximately 100 million unique TCR beta sequences, from 150 million to 200 million T cells, were found by an earlier analysis.

Deletions cut 5 bases from V and 12 bases from J, with 17 bases between. Germline V CDR1 and CDR2: SGHTA, FQGTGA. CDR3 length equals 13 residues. The study ran its PCR with 60 Vbeta and 13 Jbeta primers. The data were produced by immunoSEQ multiplex PCR, yet TCRdb's version contains in-frame clones alone and is incomplete. The repertoire includes just under 250,000 clones, 82% of them detected once, and 5.4% sits in the top ten. A note on this clone: What it binds is unknown.

Points from the study as a whole: When analyzed later, the rates of TCR association showed variation by HLA locus, with DRB1 the most and HLA-C the fewest. There were over 150 TCR beta chains listed as cytomegalovirus-associated. A previous analysis found most TCR beta V segments productive roughly 87% or roughly 30% of the time.

This clonotype originated in a woman in her thirties or forties in good health and CMV-seropositive. The chain joins TRBV7-3 to TRBJ2-1, with a tentative D call TRBD2 (7 bases). What was sequenced was PBMCs. The CDR3 DNA reads TGTGCCAGCAGCCCGGGGAGGGGGGTAGGGCAGTTCTTC. Amino acids: CASSPGRGVGQFF.